The 27 T cell receptor beta chains presented below share a single source sample, sequenced in a study of blood T cell repertoires in COVID-19. TCRdb keeps only in-frame clones here, not all; method: immunoSEQ multiplex PCR. Of 66,000 or so clones detected, around 80% appear once; the ten largest clones hold 9.7%. The sequenced material came from peripheral blood. These receptors were taken from a human donor in a cohort sampled during active COVID-19.

The chain links TRBV5-6 to TRBJ2-5; D remains ambiguous. Germline V gene sequence: CDR1 SGHDT, CDR2 YYEEEE. V was shortened by 2 bases and J by 1 base, with 9 bases between the two germline ends. This CDR3 spans 14 amino acids. In nucleotides, the CDR3 is TGTGCCAGCAGCTTTGACACAGCCCAAGAGACCCAGTACTTC. It is translated as CASSFDTAQETQYF.

The genes are TRBV6-1 and TRBJ2-7; 10 bases match TRBD2. Germline CDR1 reads MNHNS; CDR2 reads SASEGT. The V and J ends lost 2 bases and 13 bases, in that order; junction bases with no gene match: 8. This CDR3 is 13 amino acids long. CDR3 loop: CASSELVLAGLYF. In nucleotides, the CDR3 is TGTGCCAGCAGTGAATTGGTACTAGCGGGACTATACTTC.

This clone was seen a handful of times. The chain recombines TRBV30 with TRBJ2-7; the D is unclear. Germline assignment: CDR1 GTSNPN and CDR2 SVGIG (reference sequence). CDR3 size: 14 residues. Trimming pared 0 bases from V and 1 base from J, leaving 10 bases between. The CDR3 DNA sequence: TGTGCCTGGAGTGTGCAGGCGCCTTCCTACGAGCAGTACTTC. Its translation: CAWSVQAPSYEQYF.

The genes are TRBV12-2 and TRBJ2-1; TRBD2, the table's D call, was not compared with the DNA. TRBV12-2 is assigned pseudogene status. This CDR3 contains 18 residues. CDR3 nucleotide sequence: TGTGCAAGTCGCTTAGTGGGACTAGCTGTGAGCTCCTACAATGAGCAGTTCTTC. Translating it yields CASRLVGLAVSSYNEQFF.

The chain couples TRBV28 to TRBJ2-7; D might be TRBD2 (6 bases). The ends were cut back, 5 bases at V and 3 bases at J, with 14 bases in the middle. The CDR3 sequence is 14 residues long. The germline gives CDR1 MDHEN, CDR2 SYDVKM. CDR3 DNA sequence: TGTGCCAGCAGTAAGGGTGCGGGGAACTACGAGCAGTACTTC. This translates into CASSKGAGNYEQYF.

CDR3 loop: CASSLGDSSYEQYF. The CDR3, as DNA: TGTGCCAGCAGCTTAGGGGACAGCTCCTACGAGCAGTACTTC. The chain carries TRBV7-2 and TRBJ2-7; 7 positions match TRBD1. Germline CDR1 and CDR2: SGHTA and FQGNSA. CDR3 size: 14 residues. V gave up 1 base and J gave up 0 bases; unmatched junction bases: 0. Looking up the rest from reference TRBV7-2 and TRBJ2-7 gives the full variable domain: GAGVSQSPSNKVTEKGKDVELRCDPISGHTALYWYRQSLGQGLEFLIYFQGNSAPDKSGLPSDRFSAERTGGSVSTLTIQRTQQEDSAVYLCASSLGDSSYEQYFGPGTRLTVT.

The genes are TRBV21-1 and TRBJ2-7; TRBD2, as called in the table, went unchecked against the DNA. TRBV21-1 is a recognized pseudogene. The CDR3 sequence is 18 residues long. The CDR3 protein is CASSTKKRLAGVFNEQYF. Written as DNA, the CDR3 is TGTGCCAGCAGCACAAAAAAGAGACTAGCGGGAGTGTTTAACGAGCAGTACTTC.

This chain links TRBV7-2 with TRBJ2-7; 8 nucleotides align to TRBD2. The CDR3 is made up of 15 amino acids. With V trimmed by 5 bases and J by 6 bases, 12 bases remained unmatched. Germline CDR1 reads SGHTA; CDR2 reads FQGNSA. CDR3 sequence: CASSETGTRRGEQYF. In nucleotides, the CDR3 is TGTGCCAGCAGCGAAACCGGGACTAGGAGGGGCGAGCAGTACTTC.

The chain joins TRBV5-1 to TRBJ1-4; D perhaps matches TRBD1 (5 bases). This CDR3 comprises 15 residues. Germline CDR1 reads SGHRS; CDR2 reads YFSETQ. Trimming left V 0 bases short and J 7 bases short, with 13 bases between. The CDR3 loop is CASSLAGGGGEKLFF. In DNA, the CDR3 is TGCGCCAGCAGCTTGGCTGGGGGGGGAGGTGAAAAACTGTTTTTT.

In DNA, the CDR3 is TGTGCCAGCAGTTTGGCAGGGGGCAATAATGGCTACACCTTC. Amino acids: CASSLAGGNNGYTF. The chain carries TRBV27 and TRBJ1-2; 8 bases align to TRBD1. Germline CDR1 and CDR2: MNHEY and SMNVEV (reference sequence). V lost 3 bases to trimming and J lost 6 bases; unmatched junction nucleotides: 6. The CDR3 runs 14 residues.

The chain couples TRBV28 to TRBJ1-5; TRBD1 matches at 8 bases. The CDR3 has 15 residues. Germline-derived CDR1 and CDR2 are MDHEN and SYDVKM. The J segment lost 6 bases and the V segment lost 6 bases, leaving 10 bases of the junction unmatched. CDR3 sequence reads: CASSRRETGAQPQHF. In nucleotides, the CDR3 is TGTGCCAGCAGCCGTAGAGAGACAGGGGCTCAGCCCCAGCATTTT.

The rearrangement joins TRBV5-1 to TRBJ2-5, with D perhaps TRBD2 (6 bases). The CDR3 spans 15 residues. Germline loops: CDR1 SGHRS, CDR2 YFSETQ. Trimming pared 0 bases from V and 3 bases from J, leaving 12 bases between. CDR3 bases: TGCGCCAGCAGCTTGGTCGCGGGAACTAAAGAGACCCAGTACTTC. Translation: CASSLVAGTKETQYF.

This clone was detected once. The chain joins TRBV12-3 or TRBV12-4 to TRBJ1-4; TRBD1 might be the D (6 bases). V shed 1 base and J shed 17 bases, with 11 bases lying between them. CDR3 length: 11 residues. CDR3 sequence: CASSLGRGPFF. CDR3 coding DNA: TGTGCCAGCAGTTTAGGCAGGGGACCTTTTTTT.

The gene calls are TRBV2 and TRBJ1-2, with D unresolved. Germline-derived CDR1 and CDR2 are SNHLY and FYNNEI. This CDR3 spans 12 amino acids. Trimming stripped 9 bases from V and 3 bases from J, with 11 bases between. In DNA form, the CDR3 reads TGTGCCAGGAGACAAGCGGACTATGGCTACACCTTC. This encodes CARRQADYGYTF.

The chain combines TRBV28 with TRBJ2-1, with a possible D match to TRBD1 (6 bases). Germline CDR1 MDHEN, CDR2 SYDVKM. This CDR3 comprises 15 residues. Trimming cost V 3 bases and J 6 bases, with 15 bases left between them. This chain's CDR3 is CASSFPRGSGNEQFF. DNA of the CDR3: TGTGCCAGCAGTTTCCCCAGGGGCTCGGGCAATGAGCAGTTCTTC.

This chain links TRBV6-5 with TRBJ2-1; 9 bases line up with TRBD2. V was pared by 7 bases and J by 6 bases, with 7 bases of the junction left unmatched. The CDR3 contains 14 residues. Germline-derived CDR1 and CDR2 are MNHEY and SVGAGI. CDR3 sequence (DNA): TGTGCCAGCAAGGCGGGACTAGCCGCCAATGAGCAGTTCTTC. Amino acid sequence: CASKAGLAANEQFF.

This clone has only one observation. The V call is TRBV5-6, the J call TRBJ2-7; maybe TRBD2 (7 bases). With 0 bases removed from V and 2 bases from J, the gap between germline ends came to 15 bases. The CDR3 length is 16 residues. Germline V CDR1 and CDR2: SGHDT, YYEEEE. The CDR3 region is CASSLVSGGPPYEQYF. The CDR3 region has the DNA TGTGCCAGCAGCTTGGTCTCCGGGGGGCCTCCCTACGAGCAGTACTTC. The entire variable domain, with the rest obtained from reference TRBV5-6 and TRBJ2-7, is as follows: DAGVTQSPTHLIKTRGQQVTLRCSPKSGHDTVSWYQQALGQGPQFIFQYYEEEERQRGNFPDRFSGHQFPNYSSELNVNALLLGDSALYLCASSLVSGGPPYEQYFGPGTRLTVT.

The chain recombines TRBV6-2 or TRBV6-3 with TRBJ2-1; 7 nucleotides align to TRBD2. This CDR3 is 17 amino acids long. V was pared by 2 bases and J by 4 bases, with 11 bases of the junction left unmatched. CDR1 MNHEY and CDR2 SVGEGT come from the germline V gene. The CDR3 region has the DNA TGTGCCAGCAGTTACCTCCCTGGGGGGGTGAAGTACAATGAGCAGTTCTTC. The encoded protein is CASSYLPGGVKYNEQFF.

The chain recombines TRBV19 with TRBJ1-1; D possibly corresponds to TRBD1 (5 bases). Trimming took off 7 bases at V and 11 bases at J, with 14 bases between the two ends. Per the germline V gene, CDR1 is LNHDA and CDR2 is SQIVND (reference sequence). CDR3 length equals 11 residues. This chain's CDR3 is CASIMGGRAFF. Written as DNA, the CDR3 is TGTGCCAGTATTATGGGGGGTCGCGCTTTCTTT.

V gene TRBV19 combines with J gene TRBJ1-4; a weak D match, TRBD1 (5 bases). CDR1 is LNHDA and CDR2 is SQIVND in the germline V gene (reference sequence). Trimming removed 6 bases from V and 11 bases from J, with 19 bases in between. The CDR3 covers 14 residues. CDR3 in DNA: TGTGCCAGTAGAATCGACAGTGACGATCGGAAACTGTTTTTT. It codes for CASRIDSDDRKLFF.

Written as DNA, the CDR3 is TGTGCCAGCAGTTACTCAACCGGCGGGGGAGGGCCCTACGAGCAGTACTTC. Its protein is CASSYSTGGGGPYEQYF. This chain links TRBV6-2 or TRBV6-3 with TRBJ2-7, with 7 positions matching TRBD2. This CDR3 contains 17 residues. V lost 0 bases, J lost 2 bases, and 10 bases stayed unmatched. CDR1 is MNHEY and CDR2 is SVGEGT in the germline V gene.

This chain connects TRBV10-3 to TRBJ2-1; 9 positions match TRBD2. The germline gives CDR1 ENHRY, CDR2 SYGVKD. This CDR3 has 16 residues. Trimming took 3 bases from V and 3 from J; bases not matched to a gene: 6. The CDR3 spells CAISDGGRAHYNEQFF. CDR3 coding DNA: TGTGCCATCAGTGATGGCGGGAGGGCCCACTACAATGAGCAGTTCTTC.

This sequence joins TRBV6-5 and TRBJ2-7; 7 bases are a match to TRBD2. This CDR3 has 14 residues. Germline CDR1 MNHEY, CDR2 SVGAGI. With V trimmed by 8 bases and J by 7 bases, 14 bases remained unmatched. In DNA form, the CDR3 reads TGTGCCAGCCGCCCCCCTGGGGGAGCGGGGGAGCAGTACTTC. Its translation is CASRPPGGAGEQYF.

V usage is TRBV28 and J usage is TRBJ2-6; D ambiguous. Germline loops: CDR1 MDHEN, CDR2 SYDVKM. The CDR3 totals 13 residues. V was clipped by 6 bases and J by 4 bases, with 7 bases between them. Written as DNA, the CDR3 is TGTGCCAGCAGCCCCGGGGGGGCCAACGTCCTGACTTTC. Translated: CASSPGGANVLTF.

The chain links TRBV19 to TRBJ2-2, with 10 bases fitting TRBD1. Germline V gene lookup returns CDR1 LNHDA and CDR2 SQIVND (reference sequence). The CDR3 consists of 16 residues. The V gene end was trimmed by 5 bases and the J gene end by 6 bases; junction bases not matched to a gene: 9. As DNA, the CDR3 is TGTGCCAGTAGTGTAACCGGGACAGGGGTAGCCGGGGAGCTGTTTTTT. This translates into CASSVTGTGVAGELFF.

V gene TRBV9 combines with J gene TRBJ1-3, with 7 positions matching TRBD1. Germline V CDR1 and CDR2: SGDLS, YYNGEE. V gave up 4 bases and J gave up 7 bases; unmatched junction bases: 11. The CDR3 is 15 residues long. This chain's CDR3 is CASSSRQGVGNTIYF. The CDR3 region has the DNA TGTGCCAGCAGCTCCCGACAGGGTGTGGGCAACACCATATATTTT.

This rearrangement joins TRBV28 to TRBJ2-7; weak D call: TRBD2 (5 bases). V was pared by 3 bases and J by 0 bases, with 9 bases between. CDR3 size: 14 residues. Per germline, CDR1 MDHEN and CDR2 SYDVKM. The CDR3 DNA follows: TGTGCCAGCAGTTTGGCGGGTAGCTCCTACGAGCAGTACTTC. Its protein product is CASSLAGSSYEQYF.